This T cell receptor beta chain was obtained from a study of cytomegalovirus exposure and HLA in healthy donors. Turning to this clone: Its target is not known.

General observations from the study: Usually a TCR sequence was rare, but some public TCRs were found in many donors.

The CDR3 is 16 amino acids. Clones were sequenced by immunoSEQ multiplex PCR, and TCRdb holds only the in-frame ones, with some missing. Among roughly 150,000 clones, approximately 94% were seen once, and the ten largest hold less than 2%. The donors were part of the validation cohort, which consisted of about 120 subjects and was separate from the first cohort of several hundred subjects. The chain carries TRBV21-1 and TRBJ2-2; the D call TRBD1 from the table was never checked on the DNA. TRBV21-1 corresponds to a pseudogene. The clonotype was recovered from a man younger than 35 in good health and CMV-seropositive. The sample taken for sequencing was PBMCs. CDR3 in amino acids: CASSDDRGVEAGELFF. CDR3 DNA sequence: TGTGCCAGCAGCGACGACAGGGGGGTTGAGGCCGGGGAGCTGTTTTTT.